The entry below gives a single T cell receptor beta chain sequence along with its context. From approximately 9.1 ml of fresh peripheral blood, PBMCs were isolated. This CDR3 region has 12 residues. The germline CDR1 and CDR2 sequences are MGHRA and YSYEKL. Trimming removed 5 bases from V and 6 bases from J, with 7 bases in between. The data are from a study of T cells in Graves' hyperthyroidism and ophthalmopathy. It was RNA transcripts that yielded the amplified TCR beta CDR3 regions. TCR CDR3 underwent first-round RT-PCR with the HTBI primer set. TCRdb recomputed calls from the multiplex PCR reads with MiXCR, one row per CDR3 protein. The sample shows about 640,000 distinct CDR3 sequences, around 20% of them seen only once.

Input material: blood. The J gene is TRBJ2-2, the V gene TRBV4-1; D not resolved. The source of this sequence is a man aged 25 to 40 with Graves' ophthalmopathy. CDR3 nucleotides: TGCGCCAGCAGCAAGATTGCCGGGGAGCTGTTTTTT. Protein sequence: CASSKIAGELFF.